One and the same sample provided the 15 T cell receptor beta chains below, sequenced in a study of human T cells and chemical hapten exposure. Using its own MiXCR run on the RACE reads, TCRdb lists one record per CDR3 protein. The sample comprises 70,000 to 80,000 distinct CDR3 sequences, 30% to 35% of which are singletons, and around 8.9% rests with the top ten. Time point denoted: patch test 1, 2 weeks after DPC sensitization. Treatment of the sample: therapeutic diphenylcyclopropenone sensitization with weekly scalp DPC. This specimen was whole blood, taken in connection with sensitization to the hapten diphenylcyclopropenone (DPC). These receptors all come from a middle-aged man with alopecia areata. Some clones in this sample may be carry-over from other donors' samples.

This clonotype was detected only a few times. This chain connects TRBV5-5 to TRBJ1-6, with a weak D call TRBD1 (5 bases). The ends were cut back, 4 bases at V and 6 bases at J, with 17 bases in the middle. This CDR3 comprises 16 residues. Germline loops: CDR1 SGHKS, CDR2 YYEKEE (reference sequence). CDR3 region: CASSQQRGGSNSPLHF. The CDR3 DNA reads TGTGCCAGCAGCCAACAGCGGGGGGGAAGTAATTCACCCCTCCACTTT.

This clonotype was observed a few times. The chain joins TRBV28 to TRBJ2-5; tentative D call: TRBD1 (6 bases). CDR1 is MDHEN, CDR2 SYDVKM, per germline. The CDR3 is 14 residues long. Trimming removed 5 bases at V and 6 bases at J, with 16 bases between. CDR3 bases: TGTGCCAGCAGTCTGGACAGTCTCCAGAAGACCCAGTACTTC. Its protein is CASSLDSLQKTQYF.

The V and J genes are TRBV5-6 and TRBJ2-5; 8 positions agree with TRBD1. The germline V gene has CDR1 SGHDT and CDR2 YYEEEE. This CDR3 comprises 16 residues. With 4 bases clipped from V and 0 bases from J, the junction kept 8 bases outside the gene matches. The CDR3 DNA follows: TGTGCCAGCAGCCCCGAGGCAGGGGGCTACCAAGAGACCCAGTACTTC. Translation gives CASSPEAGGYQETQYF.

This chain links TRBV7-2 with TRBJ2-7; no firm D call. CDR1 and CDR2 from the germline V gene are SGHTA and FQGNSA. The CDR3 is 12 amino acids. V lost 5 bases, J lost 6 bases, and 11 bases lay in between. CDR3 region: CASSPELREQYF. The CDR3 nucleotides read TGTGCCAGCAGCCCGGAACTTCGCGAGCAGTACTTC.

The chain joins TRBV5-1 to TRBJ2-3, with 13 positions matching TRBD2. The trim removed 4 bases at V and 9 bases at J, leaving 5 bases unmatched. This CDR3 is built from 14 residues. Per the germline V gene, CDR1 is SGHRS and CDR2 is YFSETQ. Here the CDR3 reads CASSEGTSGITQYF. For the CDR3, the DNA is TGCGCCAGCAGCGAGGGGACTAGCGGGATAACGCAGTATTTT.

The chain links TRBV6-1 to TRBJ1-5; D call uncertain. The germline gives CDR1 MNHNS, CDR2 SASEGT. Between the trimmed V and J ends, which lost 4 bases and 0 bases, there was a span of 10 bases. The CDR3 extends over 15 amino acids. This CDR3 is CASSVGVNSNQPQHF. As DNA, the CDR3 is TGTGCCAGCAGTGTTGGGGTTAATAGCAATCAGCCCCAGCATTTT.

The sample holds a few counts of this clonotype. The rearrangement uses TRBV3-1 and TRBJ2-1; D is perhaps TRBD2 (6 bases). Germline CDR1 reads LGHDT; CDR2 reads YNNKEL (reference sequence). There are 18 residues in the CDR3. V was shortened by 3 bases and J by 0 bases, with 18 bases between the two germline ends. This CDR3 is CASSQREWLANSYNEQFF. The CDR3 bases are TGTGCCAGCAGCCAGAGAGAGTGGCTAGCGAACTCCTACAATGAGCAGTTCTTC.

This clonotype was seen only a few times. The rearrangement links TRBV20-1 to TRBJ2-5; possibly TRBD1 for D (6 bases). The V gene's germline CDR1 is DFQATT and CDR2 SNEGSKA (reference sequence). V was shortened by 0 bases and J by 6 bases, with 14 bases between the two germline ends. This CDR3 region has 14 residues. The CDR3 sequence is CSARDRTGSKTQYF. The CDR3 nucleotides are TGCAGTGCTAGAGATCGCACAGGGAGTAAGACCCAGTACTTC.

The chain carries TRBV6-2 or TRBV6-3 and TRBJ2-2; D perhaps matches TRBD2 (5 bases). The CDR3 spans 15 residues. Trimming took off 6 bases at V and 7 bases at J, with 18 bases between the two ends. CDR1 MNHEY and CDR2 SVGEGT come from the germline V gene. This chain's CDR3 is CASRPGSTAGGELFF. The CDR3 region has the DNA TGTGCCAGCAGACCGGGATCAACCGCGGGCGGGGAGCTGTTTTTT.

V gene TRBV21-1 combines with J gene TRBJ2-7. TRBV21-1 is a pseudogene locus. The CDR3 sequence is 13 residues long. The CDR3 bases are TGTGCCAGCAGCAAGAAAACATACTACGAGCAGTACTTC. Amino acid sequence: CASSKKTYYEQYF.

This clonotype was picked up a small number of times. The chain combines TRBV11-2 with TRBJ1-1; D remains unclear. The CDR3 totals 15 residues. Germline V lookup: CDR1 SGHAT, CDR2 FQNNGV. The germline V and J ends were trimmed by 0 bases and 3 bases, with 11 bases remaining between them. CDR3 region: CASSLDLASYTEAFF. CDR3 in DNA: TGTGCCAGCAGCTTAGATCTGGCCAGTTACACTGAAGCTTTCTTT.

This clonotype has at least ten counts. V gene TRBV20-1 combines with J gene TRBJ1-5; D possibly corresponds to TRBD1 (5 bases). The CDR3 spans 14 residues. Germline V gives CDR1 DFQATT, CDR2 SNEGSKA (reference sequence). The ends were cut back, 4 bases at V and 4 bases at J, with 14 bases in the middle. The CDR3 coding sequence is TGCAGTGCTAACCCCCCAGGGTCAAATCAGCCCCAGCATTTT. Protein product: CSANPPGSNQPQHF.

CDR3 in DNA: TGTGCCAGCAGTGGACTGGGAGGCAATCAGCCCCAGCATTTT. Its protein is CASSGLGGNQPQHF. The rearrangement joins TRBV6-1 to TRBJ1-5, with D unresolved. The CDR3 length is 14 residues. V lost 4 bases to trimming and J lost 2 bases, with 9 bases between them. Germline V lookup: CDR1 MNHNS, CDR2 SASEGT.

The genes are TRBV12-3 or TRBV12-4 and TRBJ2-7, with D perhaps matching TRBD2 (7 bases). Trimming stripped 8 bases from V and 0 bases from J, with 17 bases between. CDR3 size: 15 residues. CDR3 nucleotides: TGTGCCAGCTCCAATCCAGGGGAGGGCTCCTACGAGCAGTACTTC. This gives the protein CASSNPGEGSYEQYF.

The chain links TRBV6-2 or TRBV6-3 to TRBJ1-1, with D perhaps matching TRBD1 (5 bases). The V end lost 6 bases, the J end lost 5 bases, and 19 bases lay between the germline ends. The CDR3 runs to 15 residues. Germline V lookup: CDR1 MNHEY, CDR2 SVGEGT. CDR3: CASSLFSSGGTEAFF. DNA of the CDR3: TGTGCCAGCAGCCTCTTTAGTTCGGGGGGAACTGAAGCTTTCTTT.